The 21 T cell receptor delta chains in this list originate from one sample, sequenced in a study of gammadelta T cells in human blood. TCRdb repeated clone calling on the RT-PCR reads with CATT. This repertoire shows 1,200 to 1,500 delta-chain clones, around a sixth found once; its top ten account for about 9.5%. Material: non-Vgamma9Vdelta2 gamma-delta T cells from infant blood. Receptor source: a human donor.

In this sample, this clone is large. The chain joins TRDV1 to TRDJ1, with no clear D. V was shortened by 3 bases and J by 0 bases, with 11 bases between the two germline ends. Germline V CDR1 and CDR2: TSWWSYY, QGS. The CDR3 totals 15 residues. CDR3 nucleotides: TGTGCTCTTGGGGAGGCCTCCCTTTACACCGATAAACTCATCTTT. It specifies CALGEASLYTDKLIF.

On this clone: Since a far larger clone is one base different, this is likely a read error. The chain joins TRDV1 to TRDJ1; 10 bases are shared with TRDD3. Since TCRdb gives no J gene, matching the DNA to germline was used here to assign it. CDR1 is TSWWSYY and CDR2 is QGS in the germline V gene. V lost 7 bases and J lost 1; bases outside the gene matches: 39. The CDR3 contains 26 residues. CDR3 coding DNA: TGTGCTCTTGAGAATCCGAGCTACGGCGGGGGATACGGGCTGCAGTCGTTACACCCTACCACCGATAAACTCATCTTT. The encoded protein is CALENPSYGGGYGLQSLHPTTDKLIF.

This clone is medium-sized in the sample. A much bigger clone sits one base away, suggesting this may be a read error. The chain employs TRDV1 and TRDJ1; D might be TRDD3 (5 bases). Germline CDR1 reads TSWWSYY; CDR2 reads QGS. The CDR3 totals 19 residues. CDR3 DNA sequence: TGTGCTCTTAGGGAACTAGTGGAGCGGTTAGACGGGGGCACCGATAAACTCATCTTT. It yields the protein CALRELVERLDGGTDKLIF.

This clone is medium-sized (0.01 to 0.1%) within its sample. A read error may explain this, as a much larger clone is one base away. The V call is TRAV29/DV5, the J call TRDJ1, with D unclear. Germline-derived CDR1 and CDR2 are NSMFDY and ISSIKDK. The CDR3 extends over 18 amino acids. CDR3 coding DNA: TGTGCAACAAGCGAATCTTCTACGGTACTCGGATACACCGATAAACTCATCTTT. Protein product: CATSESSTVLGYTDKLIF. The complete variable domain, with remaining parts taken from reference TRAV29/DV5 and TRDJ1, reads DQQVKQNSPSLSVQEGRISILNCDYTNSMFDYFLWYKKYPAEGPTFLISISSIKDKNEDGRFTVFLNKSAKHLSLHIVPSQPGDSAVYFCATSESSTVLGYTDKLIFGKGTRVTVEP.

Only a few counts were recorded for this clone. A junction boundary mismatches the germline segment, possibly from a read error. V is TRDV3 and J is TRDJ1; 9 bases are a match to TRDD3. Per germline, CDR1 TVYSNPD and CDR2 GDNSRS (reference sequence). The CDR3 runs 20 residues. CDR3 DNA: TGTGCCTACCGCTCGTACTCCTTTGAGGCCTGGGGGATGAACACCGATAAACGCATCTTT. This gives the protein CAYRSYSFEAWGMNTDKRIF.

This clone is medium-sized by share. Given a much more abundant clone one base away, this may be a read error. The chain is built from TRDV1 and TRDJ1, with 8 nucleotides matching TRDD2. Germline-derived CDR1 and CDR2 are TSWWSYY and QGS. The length of the CDR3 is 19 residues. The CDR3 sequence: CALREPFLSPSPYTDKLIF. CDR3 nucleotide sequence: TGTGCTCTTAGGGAACCCTTCCTAAGCCCCTCGCCGTACACCGATAAACTCATCTTT.

By sample share, this clone is medium-sized. This rearrangement joins TRDV1 to TRDJ2; 10 bases are a match to TRDD3. CDR3 size: 23 residues. J gave up 4 bases and V 8 bases, and 31 bases lay outside the gene matches. The V gene's germline CDR1 is TSWWSYY and CDR2 QGS. This CDR3 is CALRGDYLPFYYLWGIPTAQLFF. The CDR3 DNA reads TGTGCTCTTCGGGGGGACTACCTTCCTTTCTATTATTTATGGGGGATACCGACAGCACAACTCTTCTTT.

By sample share, this clone is medium-sized (0.01 to 0.1%). Given a much more abundant clone one base away, this may be a read error. This sample includes further DNA sequences coding for the same CDR3. The genes are TRDV1 and TRDJ1; no definite D call. CDR1 TSWWSYY and CDR2 QGS come from the germline V gene. The CDR3 totals 22 residues. The V and J ends lost 2 bases and 0 bases respectively, with 31 bases between them. DNA for the CDR3: TGTGCTCTTGGGGAAGAAAGGATTAGTCGTCCGAGTTGGACAAGGTACACCGATAAACTCATCTTT. It yields the protein CALGEERISRPSWTRYTDKLIF.

As to this clone: This likely came from a read error, as a far larger clone is one base away. This chain links TRDV2 with TRDJ2, with D uncertain. The J gene is absent in TCRdb and was assigned here via DNA matching to germline. The germline V gene encodes CDR1 GEAIGNYY and CDR2 EKD. The CDR3 runs 13 residues. Between the trimmed V and J ends, which lost 9 bases and 1 base, there was a span of 11 bases. CDR3 nucleotide sequence: TGTGCCCGTTCCGGAGGTTTGACAGCACAACTCTTCTTT. It translates to CARSGGLTAQLFF.

In this sample, this clone is large. Other DNA sequences in the sample encode the same CDR3. J is TRDJ1 and V is TRDV3; no clear D. Trimming stripped 3 bases from V and 2 bases from J, with 10 bases between. CDR1 is TVYSNPD, CDR2 GDNSRS, per germline (reference sequence). CDR3 length equals 12 residues. DNA of the CDR3: TGTGCCTTCAAGGTGTATACCGATAAACTCATCTTT. The encoded protein is CAFKVYTDKLIF.

By sample share, this clone is large. V is TRDV1 and J is TRDJ1, with 12 bases matching TRDD3. The CDR3 has 20 residues. The J segment lost 0 bases and the V segment lost 0 bases, leaving 11 bases of the junction unmatched. CDR1 TSWWSYY and CDR2 QGS come from the germline V gene. The CDR3 nucleotides read TGTGCTCTTGGGGAACTAGCTTCCAGCTGGGGGATACGAGACACCGATAAACTCATCTTT. Translation: CALGELASSWGIRDTDKLIF.

Within the sample, this clone is medium-sized. A read error is possible here, since a much larger clone lies one base away. The chain uses TRDV1 and TRDJ1; perhaps D is TRDD2 or TRDD3 (5 bases each). The germline V gene encodes CDR1 TSWWSYY and CDR2 QGS. CDR3 length: 19 amino acids. The CDR3 spells CALRDPTLWSVGVFDKLIF. The CDR3 DNA follows: TGTGCTCTTAGGGACCCTACTCTATGGAGTGTTGGGGTCTTCGATAAACTCATCTTT.

On this clone itself: With a much larger clone just one base away, this may be a read error. This chain connects TRDV2 to TRDJ3; 9 nucleotides align to TRDD3. TCRdb supplies no J gene; here it was assigned by aligning the nucleotide sequence to germline. The CDR3 loop spans 18 amino acids. The ends lost 0 bases at V and 0 bases at J; junction bases unmatched: 2. Per germline, CDR1 GEAIGNYY and CDR2 EKD. The CDR3 coding sequence is TGTGCCTGTGACACCGTTGGGGGATACTCCTGGGACACCCGACAGATGTTTTTC. This translates into CACDTVGGYSWDTRQMFF.

This clone was seen a handful of times. The V and J genes are TRDV1 and TRDJ1, with TRDD3 matching 10 bases. V dropped 1 base and J dropped 0; count of bases not matched to a gene: 26. CDR1 is TSWWSYY and CDR2 is QGS in the germline V gene. CDR3 length equals 24 residues. This CDR3 reads CALGEPSSFYGGYAVRTHTDKLIF. CDR3 nucleotide sequence: TGTGCTCTTGGGGAACCCTCATCCTTCTACGGGGGATACGCAGTCCGTACCCACACCGATAAACTCATCTTT.

This clone was detected only a few times. A far larger clone is a single base away, which makes a read error likely. V usage is TRDV1 and J usage is TRDJ3; 12 bases are a match to TRDD3. The CDR3 has 24 residues. Germline lookup yields CDR1 TSWWSYY and CDR2 QGS. The CDR3 protein is CALGKLVRGYWGIPSSWDTRQMFF. CDR3 DNA: TGTGCTCTTGGGAAACTAGTCAGGGGCTACTGGGGGATACCGAGCTCCTGGGACACCCGACAGATGTTTTTC.

This clone showed up just a few times. A far larger clone is one nucleotide away, so this likely arose from a read error. Other DNA sequences in this sample translate to the same CDR3. The chain combines TRDV1 with TRDJ1; 11 nucleotides line up with TRDD3. Losses at the gene ends were 5 bases for V and 9 bases for J; bases not matched to a gene: 20. The CDR3 consists of 18 residues. CDR1 TSWWSYY and CDR2 QGS come from the germline V gene. The chain's CDR3 is CALGSASGTGGYGPELIF. For the CDR3, the DNA is TGTGCTCTTGGGTCCGCGTCCGGTACTGGGGGATATGGTCCCGAACTCATCTTT.

By its share, this clone is medium-sized. V usage is TRDV1 and J usage is TRDJ1; D is perhaps TRDD2 (9 bases). The germline V gene encodes CDR1 TSWWSYY and CDR2 QGS. The germline V and J ends were trimmed by 3 bases and 0 bases, with 29 bases remaining between them. CDR3 size: 21 residues. The CDR3 loop is CALGDPLPTRGIGGYTDKLIF. In nucleotides, the CDR3 is TGTGCTCTTGGGGACCCCCTTCCTACGAGGGGGATAGGGGGGTACACCGATAAACTCATCTTT.

By sample share, this clone is medium-sized. The same CDR3 also results from other DNA sequences found in this sample. The V and J genes are TRDV1 and TRDJ1; D is ambiguous. The J gene was not available in TCRdb and was assigned here by matching the DNA to germline segments. Trimming removed 2 bases at V and 7 bases at J, with 29 bases between. Germline loops: CDR1 TSWWSYY, CDR2 QGS. CDR3 size: 19 residues. CDR3 nucleotides: TGTGCTCTTGGGGAAAGGCGGGTAAGCGAGCCATATCCTTACGGTAAACTCATCTTT. It encodes CALGERRVSEPYPYGKLIF.

Points on this clone: Germline is not matched at one junction end, which may reflect a read error. The rearrangement links TRDV1 to TRDJ1; 12 bases align to TRDD3. Germline V gene sequence: CDR1 TSWWSYY, CDR2 QGS. The CDR3 consists of 19 residues. CDR3 loop: CALRALSYWGIPDPEKLIF. CDR3 DNA sequence: TGTGCTCTTAGGGCCCTTTCGTACTGGGGGATACCTGACCCCGAAAAACTCATCTTT.

A few counts support this clone. This may come from a read error, since a much larger clone is one base off. The gene calls are TRDV1 and TRDJ1; 13 bases match TRDD3. The junction had 21 bases not matched to a gene; V was cut back by 4 bases and J by 4 bases. The V gene's germline CDR1 is TSWWSYY and CDR2 QGS. The CDR3 has 21 residues. The CDR3 coding sequence is TGTGCTCTTGGGGTACCTTCCTACAAACTCGTACTGGGGGATACGAGCGATAAACTCATCTTT. This sequence encodes CALGVPSYKLVLGDTSDKLIF.

As concerns this clone: It differs at one base from a far larger clone, so likely a read error. The chain uses TRDV1 and TRDJ1, with TRDD3 identical over 11 bases. The CDR3 contains 21 residues. After removal of 1 base from V and 3 bases from J, the junction contained 19 bases not matched to a gene. The germline V gene has CDR1 TSWWSYY and CDR2 QGS. The CDR3 DNA reads TGTGCTCTTGGGGAACCAGTCCCCAGATCTGGGGGATACCGGGGCGCCGATAAACTCATCTTT. Residues: CALGEPVPRSGGYRGADKLIF.